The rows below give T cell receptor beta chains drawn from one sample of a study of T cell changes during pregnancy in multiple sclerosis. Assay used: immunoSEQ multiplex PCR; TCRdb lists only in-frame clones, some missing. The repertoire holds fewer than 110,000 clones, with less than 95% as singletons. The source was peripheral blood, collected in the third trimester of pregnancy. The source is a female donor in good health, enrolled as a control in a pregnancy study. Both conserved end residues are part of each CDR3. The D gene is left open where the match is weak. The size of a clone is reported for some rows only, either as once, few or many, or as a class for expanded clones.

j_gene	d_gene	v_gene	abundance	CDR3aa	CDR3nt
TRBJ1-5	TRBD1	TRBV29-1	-	CSVAVGTGNQPQHF	TGCAGCGTGGCGGTAGGGACAGGCAATCAGCCCCAGCATTTT
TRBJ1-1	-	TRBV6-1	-	CASSTRGDTEAFF	TGTGCCAGCAGTACCAGGGGTGACACTGAAGCTTTCTTT
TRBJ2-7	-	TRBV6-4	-	CASALDSSSYEQYF	TGTGCCAGCGCCTTGGACAGCAGCTCCTACGAGCAGTACTTC
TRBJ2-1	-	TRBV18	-	CASSPLSGVNEQFF	TGTGCCAGCTCACCCTTATCGGGGGTGAATGAGCAGTTCTTC
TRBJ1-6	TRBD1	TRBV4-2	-	CASSQDIGQAGNSPLHF	TGTGCCAGCAGCCAGGACATAGGACAGGCGGGCAATTCACCCCTCCACTTT
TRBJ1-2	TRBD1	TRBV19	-	CASSFSGQGRIYGYTF	TGTGCCAGTAGTTTCTCGGGACAGGGGCGGATCTATGGCTACACCTTC
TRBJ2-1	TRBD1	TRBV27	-	CASSLDRLNEQFF	TGTGCCAGCAGTTTGGACAGGCTCAATGAGCAGTTCTTC
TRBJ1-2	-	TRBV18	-	CASSPPSGQWGYYTF	TGTGCCAGCTCACCACCGTCTGGACAGTGGGGCTACTACACCTTC
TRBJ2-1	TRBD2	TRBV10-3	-	CAISLAGGDYNEQFF	TGTGCCATCAGCTTAGCGGGGGGGGACTACAATGAGCAGTTCTTC
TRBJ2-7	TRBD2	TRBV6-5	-	CASSIGGDDYEQYF	TGTGCCAGCAGCATCGGGGGGGACGATTACGAGCAGTACTTC
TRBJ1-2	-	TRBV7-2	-	CASSSQGGDTLYGYTF	TGTGCCAGCAGCTCTCAAGGTGGGGACACCTTATATGGCTACACCTTC
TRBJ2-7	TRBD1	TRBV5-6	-	CASSPTGTGVGEQYF	TGTGCCAGCAGCCCTACCGGGACAGGGGTCGGCGAGCAGTACTTC
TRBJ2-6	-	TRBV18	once	CASSPSVSGANVLTF	TGTGCCAGCTCACCATCTGTCTCTGGGGCCAACGTCCTGACTTTC
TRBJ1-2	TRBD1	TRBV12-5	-	CASGLYTGTGGKWYGYTF	TGTGCTAGTGGTTTGTACACCGGGACAGGGGGCAAATGGTATGGCTACACCTTC
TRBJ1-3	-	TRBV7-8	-	CASSSRQVATIYF	TGTGCCAGCAGCTCCCGACAGGTTGCCACCATATATTTT
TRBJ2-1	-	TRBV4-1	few	CASSPRGVRGEYNEQFF	TGCGCCAGCAGCCCCCGAGGGGTGCGGGGCGAATACAATGAGCAGTTCTTC
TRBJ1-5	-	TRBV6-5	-	CASSCLWGINQPQHF	TGTGCCAGCAGTTGCCTTTGGGGCATAAATCAGCCCCAGCATTTT
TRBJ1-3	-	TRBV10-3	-	CAISDLGVKTGNTIYF	TGTGCCATCAGTGACCTGGGCGTTAAGACTGGAAACACCATATATTTT
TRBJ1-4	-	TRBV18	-	CASSPRGVNEKLFF	TGTGCCAGCTCGCCTCGGGGTGTTAATGAAAAACTGTTTTTT
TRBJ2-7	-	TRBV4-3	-	CASSQGWLEQSYEQYF	TGCGCCAGCAGCCAAGGTTGGCTGGAACAGAGCTACGAGCAGTACTTC
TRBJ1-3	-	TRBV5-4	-	CASSKDITSGNTIYF	TGTGCCAGCAGCAAAGACATCACCTCTGGAAACACCATATATTTT
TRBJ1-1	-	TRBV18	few	CASSREPWGLNTEAFF	TGTGCCAGCTCACGAGAACCTTGGGGCCTGAACACTGAAGCTTTCTTT
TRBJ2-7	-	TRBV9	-	CASSVGNRDYEQYF	TGTGCCAGCAGCGTAGGAAACAGAGACTACGAGCAGTACTTC
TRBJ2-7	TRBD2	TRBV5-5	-	CASSLGASGGITYEQYF	TGTGCCAGCAGCTTGGGGGCTAGCGGGGGGATCACCTACGAGCAGTACTTC
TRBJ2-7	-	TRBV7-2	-	CASSNRDLLYEQYF	TGTGCCAGCAGCAACCGGGACTTACTATACGAGCAGTACTTC
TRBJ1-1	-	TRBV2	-	CASSARTANTEAFF	TGTGCCAGCAGTGCGAGGACAGCGAACACTGAAGCTTTCTTT
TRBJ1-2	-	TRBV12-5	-	CASGPFGGGYTF	TGTGCTAGTGGTCCCTTTGGAGGGGGCTACACCTTC
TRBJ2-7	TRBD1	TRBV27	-	CASSDLRGQGKMRAYEQYF	TGTGCCAGCAGTGACCTTCGAGGACAGGGTAAGATGCGTGCCTACGAGCAGTACTTC
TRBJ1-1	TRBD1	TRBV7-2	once	CASTGQGNTEAFF	TGTGCCAGCACCGGACAGGGGAACACTGAAGCTTTCTTT
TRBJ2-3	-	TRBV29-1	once	CSVELGQGSTDTQYF	TGCAGCGTTGAATTAGGGCAGGGCAGCACAGATACGCAGTATTTT
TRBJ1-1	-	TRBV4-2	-	CASSQDSRGRNTEAFF	TGTGCCAGCAGCCAAGATTCCCGGGGAAGAAACACTGAAGCTTTCTTT
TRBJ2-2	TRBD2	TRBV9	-	CASSVGVTSVTGELFF	TGTGCCAGCAGCGTAGGGGTCACTAGCGTCACCGGGGAGCTGTTTTTT
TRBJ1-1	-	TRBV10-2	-	CAIEETGNTEAFF	TGCGCCATTGAAGAAACAGGGAACACTGAAGCTTTCTTT
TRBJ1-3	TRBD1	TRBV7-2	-	CASSLGTGGTGNTIYF	TGTGCCAGCAGCCTCGGGACAGGGGGCACTGGAAACACCATATATTTT
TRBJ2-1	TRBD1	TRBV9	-	CASSAFRDRGNEQFF	TGTGCCAGCAGCGCGTTCCGGGACAGGGGCAATGAGCAGTTCTTC
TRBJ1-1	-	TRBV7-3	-	CASSLGGTGNTEAFF	TGTGCCAGCAGCTTAGGAGGGACGGGGAACACTGAAGCTTTCTTT
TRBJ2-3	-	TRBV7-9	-	CASSLSPIHKGSQYF	TGTGCCAGCAGCTTATCCCCGATTCACAAGGGGTCGCAGTATTTT
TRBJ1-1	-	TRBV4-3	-	CASSQAFQGKTEAFF	TGCGCCAGCAGCCAAGCTTTCCAGGGGAAAACTGAAGCTTTCTTT
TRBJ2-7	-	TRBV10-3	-	CAISDNYEQYF	TGTGCCATCAGTGACAACTACGAGCAGTACTTC
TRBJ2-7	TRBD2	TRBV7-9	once	CASSQGEGRGNEQYF	TGTGCCAGCAGCCAAGGGGAGGGGCGGGGAAACGAGCAGTACTTC
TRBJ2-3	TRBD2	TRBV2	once	CASRRLLPGGPGTDTQYF	TGTGCCAGCAGGAGGCTCTTACCGGGGGGGCCAGGCACAGATACGCAGTATTTT
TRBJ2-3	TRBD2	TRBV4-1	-	CASSPRGLAGGDTQYF	TGCGCCAGCAGCCCGCGGGGACTAGCGGGGGGGGATACGCAGTATTTT
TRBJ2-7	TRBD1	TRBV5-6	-	CASSVGTAMMQYF	TGTGCCAGCAGCGTAGGGACAGCCATGATGCAGTACTTC
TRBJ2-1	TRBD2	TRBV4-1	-	CASSQGPAGPYNEQFF	TGCGCCAGCAGCCAAGGTCCAGCGGGGCCCTACAATGAGCAGTTCTTC
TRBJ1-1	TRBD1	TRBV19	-	CASSIQTGGGTEAFF	TGTGCCAGTAGTATACAGACAGGGGGAGGCACTGAAGCTTTCTTT
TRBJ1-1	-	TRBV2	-	CASSEDGRGGTEAFF	TGTGCCAGCAGTGAAGATGGCAGGGGAGGGACTGAAGCTTTCTTT
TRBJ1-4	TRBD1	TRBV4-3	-	CASSQGQGLSGNEKLFF	TGCGCCAGCAGCCAGGGACAGGGATTATCGGGTAATGAAAAACTGTTTTTT
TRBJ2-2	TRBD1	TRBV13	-	CASSLRTGITGELFF	TGTGCCAGCAGCCTAAGGACAGGGATCACCGGGGAGCTGTTTTTT
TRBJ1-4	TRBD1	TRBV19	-	CASSIGAGGYRSEKLFF	TGTGCCAGTAGTATAGGGGCAGGGGGCTACCGGAGTGAAAAACTGTTTTTT